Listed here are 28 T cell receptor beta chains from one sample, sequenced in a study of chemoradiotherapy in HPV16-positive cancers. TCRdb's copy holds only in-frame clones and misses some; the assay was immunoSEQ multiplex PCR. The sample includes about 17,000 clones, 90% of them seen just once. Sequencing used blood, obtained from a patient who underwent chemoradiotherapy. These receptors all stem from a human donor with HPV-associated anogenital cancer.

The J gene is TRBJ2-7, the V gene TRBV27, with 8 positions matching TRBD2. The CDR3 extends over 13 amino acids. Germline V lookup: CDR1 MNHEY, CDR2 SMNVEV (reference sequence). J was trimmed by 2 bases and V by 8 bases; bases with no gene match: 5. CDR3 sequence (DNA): TGTGCCAGCCGGGGGGGTGGGCCCTACGAGCAGTACTTC. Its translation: CASRGGGPYEQYF.

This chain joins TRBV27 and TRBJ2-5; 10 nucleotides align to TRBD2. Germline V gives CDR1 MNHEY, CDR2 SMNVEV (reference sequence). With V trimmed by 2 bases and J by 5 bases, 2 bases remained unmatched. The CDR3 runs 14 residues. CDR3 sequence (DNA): TGTGCCAGCAGTTTACTAGCGGGGGACGAGACCCAGTACTTC. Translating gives CASSLLAGDETQYF.

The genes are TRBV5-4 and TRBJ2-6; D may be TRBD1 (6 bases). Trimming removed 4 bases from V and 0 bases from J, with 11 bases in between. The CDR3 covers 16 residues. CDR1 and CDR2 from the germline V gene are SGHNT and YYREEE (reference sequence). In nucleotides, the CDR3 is TGTGCCAGCAGCGAAACAGGGCACTCTGGGGCCAACGTCCTGACTTTC. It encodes CASSETGHSGANVLTF.

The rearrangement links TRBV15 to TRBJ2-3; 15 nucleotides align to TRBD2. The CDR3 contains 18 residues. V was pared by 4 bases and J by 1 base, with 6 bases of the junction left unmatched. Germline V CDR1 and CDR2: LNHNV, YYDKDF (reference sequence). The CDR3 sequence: CATSIGLAGGPGTDTQYF. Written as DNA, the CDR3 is TGTGCCACCAGCATCGGACTAGCGGGGGGGCCGGGCACAGATACGCAGTATTTT.

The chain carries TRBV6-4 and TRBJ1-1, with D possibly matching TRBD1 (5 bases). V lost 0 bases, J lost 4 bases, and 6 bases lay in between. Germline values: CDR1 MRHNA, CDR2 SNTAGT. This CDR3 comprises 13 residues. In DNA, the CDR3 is TGTGCCAGCAGTGACTCAGGGGCCACTGAAGCTTTCTTT. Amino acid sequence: CASSDSGATEAFF.

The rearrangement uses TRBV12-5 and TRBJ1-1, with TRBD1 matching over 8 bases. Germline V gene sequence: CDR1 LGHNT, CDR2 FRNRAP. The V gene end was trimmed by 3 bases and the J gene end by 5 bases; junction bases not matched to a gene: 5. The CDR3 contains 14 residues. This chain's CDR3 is CASGLGRGRTEAFF. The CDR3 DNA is TGTGCTAGTGGTTTAGGCAGGGGGCGGACTGAAGCTTTCTTT.

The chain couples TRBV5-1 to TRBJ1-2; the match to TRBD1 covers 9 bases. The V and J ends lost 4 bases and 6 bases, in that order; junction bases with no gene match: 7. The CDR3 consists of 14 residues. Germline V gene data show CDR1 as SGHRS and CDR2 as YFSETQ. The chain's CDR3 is CASSRTGEVDGYTF. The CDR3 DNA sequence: TGCGCCAGCAGCCGGACAGGGGAGGTGGATGGCTACACCTTC.

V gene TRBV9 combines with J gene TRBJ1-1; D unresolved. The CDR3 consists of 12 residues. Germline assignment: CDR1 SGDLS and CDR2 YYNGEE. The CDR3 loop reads CVSKSPGQGAFF. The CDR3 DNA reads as TGTGTATCCAAGAGTCCGGGCCAAGGGGCTTTCTTT.

The chain's CDR3 is CASSRAGTANNEQFF. The CDR3 DNA follows: TGTGCCAGCAGCCGAGCGGGGACAGCAAACAATGAGCAGTTCTTC. The chain couples TRBV9 to TRBJ2-1; D may match TRBD1 or TRBD2 (7 bases each). This CDR3 spans 15 amino acids. The V and J ends lost 4 bases and 5 bases respectively, with 16 bases between them. Germline CDR1 SGDLS, CDR2 YYNGEE.

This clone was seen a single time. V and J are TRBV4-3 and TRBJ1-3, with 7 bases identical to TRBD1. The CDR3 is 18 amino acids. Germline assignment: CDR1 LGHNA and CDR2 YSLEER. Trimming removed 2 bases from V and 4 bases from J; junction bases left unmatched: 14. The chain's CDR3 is CASSQNIGVGQVGNTIYF. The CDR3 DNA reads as TGCGCCAGCAGCCAAAACATCGGAGTCGGACAGGTCGGAAACACCATATATTTT.

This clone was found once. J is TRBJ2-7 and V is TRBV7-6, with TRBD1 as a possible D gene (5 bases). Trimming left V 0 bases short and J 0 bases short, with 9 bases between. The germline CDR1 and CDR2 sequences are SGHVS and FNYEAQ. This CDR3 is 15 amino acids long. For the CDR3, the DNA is TGTGCCAGCAGCTTAGCTTCGCAGGGCTCCTACGAGCAGTACTTC. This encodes CASSLASQGSYEQYF.

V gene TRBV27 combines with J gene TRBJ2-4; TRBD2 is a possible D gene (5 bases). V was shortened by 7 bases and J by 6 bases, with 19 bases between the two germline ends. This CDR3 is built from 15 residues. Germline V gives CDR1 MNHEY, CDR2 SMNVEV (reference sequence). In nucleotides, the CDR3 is TGTGCCAGCACCCTAAGACCGGGATGGGGAAACATTCAGTACTTC. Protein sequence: CASTLRPGWGNIQYF.

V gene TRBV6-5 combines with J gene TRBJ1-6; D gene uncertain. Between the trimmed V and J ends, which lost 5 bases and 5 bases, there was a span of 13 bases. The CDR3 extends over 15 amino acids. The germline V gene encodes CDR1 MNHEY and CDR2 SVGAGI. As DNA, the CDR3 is TGTGCCAGCAGTCGCTCCCCGGTGGATAATTCACCCCTCCACTTT. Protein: CASSRSPVDNSPLHF.

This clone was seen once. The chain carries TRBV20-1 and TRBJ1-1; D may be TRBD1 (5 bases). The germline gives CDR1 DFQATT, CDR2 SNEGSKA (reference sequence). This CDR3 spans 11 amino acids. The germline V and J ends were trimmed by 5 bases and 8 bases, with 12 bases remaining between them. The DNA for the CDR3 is TGCAGTGCTTCTGGGACTCCGGAAGCTTTCTTT. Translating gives CSASGTPEAFF.

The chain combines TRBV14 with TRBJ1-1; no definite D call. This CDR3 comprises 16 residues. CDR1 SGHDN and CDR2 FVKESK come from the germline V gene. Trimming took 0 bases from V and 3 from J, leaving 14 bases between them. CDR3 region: CASSQDSRDPHTEAFF. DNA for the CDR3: TGTGCCAGCAGCCAAGATAGTAGGGATCCCCACACTGAAGCTTTCTTT.

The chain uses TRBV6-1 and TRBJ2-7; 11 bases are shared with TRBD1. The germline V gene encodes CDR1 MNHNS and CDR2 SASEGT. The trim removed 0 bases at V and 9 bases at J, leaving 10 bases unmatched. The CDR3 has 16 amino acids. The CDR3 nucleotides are TGTGCCAGCAGTGAAGCGCGGTGGGACAGGGGGTCCGGGCAGTACTTC. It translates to CASSEARWDRGSGQYF.

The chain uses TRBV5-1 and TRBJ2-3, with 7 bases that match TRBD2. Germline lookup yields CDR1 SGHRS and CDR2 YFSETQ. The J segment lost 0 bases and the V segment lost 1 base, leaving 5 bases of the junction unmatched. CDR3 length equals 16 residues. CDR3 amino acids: CASSLYGAGSTDTQYF. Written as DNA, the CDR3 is TGCGCCAGCAGCTTGTACGGAGCGGGGAGCACAGATACGCAGTATTTT.

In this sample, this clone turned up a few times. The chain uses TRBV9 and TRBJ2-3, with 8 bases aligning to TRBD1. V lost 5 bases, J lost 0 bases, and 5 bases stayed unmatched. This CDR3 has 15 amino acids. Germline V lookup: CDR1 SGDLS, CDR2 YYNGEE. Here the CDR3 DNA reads TGTGCCAGCAGTCCAGACAGGGGAAGCACAGATACGCAGTATTTT. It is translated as CASSPDRGSTDTQYF.

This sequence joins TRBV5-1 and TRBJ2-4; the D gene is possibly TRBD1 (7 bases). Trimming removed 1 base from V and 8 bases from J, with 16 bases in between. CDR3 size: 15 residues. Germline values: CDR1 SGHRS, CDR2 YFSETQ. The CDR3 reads CASSLIEGAGYIQYF. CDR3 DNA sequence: TGCGCCAGCAGCTTGATTGAGGGGGCGGGATACATTCAGTACTTC.

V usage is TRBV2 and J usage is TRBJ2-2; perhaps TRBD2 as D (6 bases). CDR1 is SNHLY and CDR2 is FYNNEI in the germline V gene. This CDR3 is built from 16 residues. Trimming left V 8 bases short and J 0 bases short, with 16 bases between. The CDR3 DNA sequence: TGTGCCAGCGACGCCGGGACGGGGGCGAACACCGGGGAGCTGTTTTTT. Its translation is CASDAGTGANTGELFF.

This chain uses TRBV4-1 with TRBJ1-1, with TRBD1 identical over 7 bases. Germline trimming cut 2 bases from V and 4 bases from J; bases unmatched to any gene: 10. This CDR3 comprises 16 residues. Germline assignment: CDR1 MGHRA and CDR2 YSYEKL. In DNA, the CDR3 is TGCGCCAGCAGCCAATCGGACAGGTTGGCGGGCACTGAAGCTTTCTTT. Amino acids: CASSQSDRLAGTEAFF.

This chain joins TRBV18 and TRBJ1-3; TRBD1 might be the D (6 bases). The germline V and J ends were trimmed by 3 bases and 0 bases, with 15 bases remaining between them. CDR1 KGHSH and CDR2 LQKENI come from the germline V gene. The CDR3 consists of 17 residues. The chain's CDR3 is CASSPKGVQHSGNTIYF. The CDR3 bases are TGTGCCAGCTCACCGAAGGGGGTACAACACTCTGGAAACACCATATATTTT.

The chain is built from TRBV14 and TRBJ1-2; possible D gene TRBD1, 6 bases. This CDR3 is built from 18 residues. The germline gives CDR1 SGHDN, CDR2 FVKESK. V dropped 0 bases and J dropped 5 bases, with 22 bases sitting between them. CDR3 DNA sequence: TGTGCCAGCAGCCAAGAATCCTATCGGGACAATACCCATTATGGCTACACCTTC. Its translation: CASSQESYRDNTHYGYTF.

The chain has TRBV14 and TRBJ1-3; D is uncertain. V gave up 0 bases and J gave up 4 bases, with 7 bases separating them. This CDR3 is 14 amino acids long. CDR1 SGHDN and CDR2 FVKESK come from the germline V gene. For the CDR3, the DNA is TGTGCCAGCAGCCAAGATCTACCCGGAAACACCATATATTTT. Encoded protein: CASSQDLPGNTIYF.

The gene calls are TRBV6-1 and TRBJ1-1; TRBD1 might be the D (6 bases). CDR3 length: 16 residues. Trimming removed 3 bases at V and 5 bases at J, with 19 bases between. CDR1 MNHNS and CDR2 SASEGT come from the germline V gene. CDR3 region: CASSEARGLGFTEAFF. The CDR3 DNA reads TGTGCCAGCAGTGAGGCCAGGGGCCTTGGGTTTACTGAAGCTTTCTTT.

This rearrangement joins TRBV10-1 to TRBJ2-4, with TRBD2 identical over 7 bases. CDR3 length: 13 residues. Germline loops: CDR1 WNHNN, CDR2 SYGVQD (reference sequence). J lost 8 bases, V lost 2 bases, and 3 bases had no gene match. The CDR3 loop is CASSEVRGDIQYF. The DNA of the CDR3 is TGCGCCAGCAGTGAGGTCCGGGGGGACATTCAGTACTTC.

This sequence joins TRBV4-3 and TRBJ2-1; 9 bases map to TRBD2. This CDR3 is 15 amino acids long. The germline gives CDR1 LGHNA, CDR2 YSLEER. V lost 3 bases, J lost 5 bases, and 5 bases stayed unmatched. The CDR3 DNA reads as TGCGCCAGCAGCCACCGTTCTAGCGGGAACAATGAGCAGTTCTTC. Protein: CASSHRSSGNNEQFF.

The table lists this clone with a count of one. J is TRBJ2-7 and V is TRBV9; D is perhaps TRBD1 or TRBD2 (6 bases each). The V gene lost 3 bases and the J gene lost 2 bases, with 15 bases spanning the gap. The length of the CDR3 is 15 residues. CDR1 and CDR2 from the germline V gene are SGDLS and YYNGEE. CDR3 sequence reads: CASSEGGGGAYEQYF. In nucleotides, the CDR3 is TGTGCCAGCAGCGAGGGGGGAGGAGGGGCCTACGAGCAGTACTTC.